This TCR beta chain was observed in a study of CD8+CD57+ T cells in acquired aplastic anemia. As for the study in general: Sorted CD4+ and CD8+ cells gave an average of 3.2 ug of DNA. Study-wide findings and caveats: No significant patient-versus-control difference appeared in CD8+ Simpson's diversity. Patients shared about 30 CD8+ CDR3 sequences with controls.

Ten or more counts support this clonotype. The antigen is undetermined. Genomic DNA acted as the template from which TCR beta VDJ combination and CDR3 sequence profiling were carried out. TCRdb reanalysed the reads using MiXCR and keeps one entry per CDR3 protein. The sample lists around 180,000 distinct CDR3 sequences, 64% occurring once. V lost 8 bases and J 4 bases, leaving 14 bases between the germline ends. Per germline, CDR1 MRHNA and CDR2 SNTAGT. The CDR3 consists of 13 residues. The gene calls are TRBV6-4 and TRBJ1-1, with D unclear. This receptor was taken from a human donor with severe aplastic anemia or a healthy control (not recorded which). The sequenced sample was sorted CD4+, CD8+, or CD8+CD57+ T cells (not recorded which) from PBMCs. CDR3 region: CASADSWGTEAFF. The CDR3 coding sequence is TGTGCCAGCGCTGACTCCTGGGGCACTGAAGCTTTCTTT.